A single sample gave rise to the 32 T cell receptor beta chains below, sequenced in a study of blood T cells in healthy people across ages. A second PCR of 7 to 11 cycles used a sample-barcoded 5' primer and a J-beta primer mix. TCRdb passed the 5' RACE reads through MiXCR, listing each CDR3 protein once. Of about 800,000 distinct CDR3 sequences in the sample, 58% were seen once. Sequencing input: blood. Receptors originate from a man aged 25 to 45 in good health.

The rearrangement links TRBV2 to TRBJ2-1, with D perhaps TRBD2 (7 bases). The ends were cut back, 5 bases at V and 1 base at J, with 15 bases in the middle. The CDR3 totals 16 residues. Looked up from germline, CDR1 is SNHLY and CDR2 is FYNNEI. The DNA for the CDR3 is TGTGCCAGCAGTCCAAGGGGGGGGTTATCCTACAATGAGCAGTTCTTC. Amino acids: CASSPRGGLSYNEQFF.

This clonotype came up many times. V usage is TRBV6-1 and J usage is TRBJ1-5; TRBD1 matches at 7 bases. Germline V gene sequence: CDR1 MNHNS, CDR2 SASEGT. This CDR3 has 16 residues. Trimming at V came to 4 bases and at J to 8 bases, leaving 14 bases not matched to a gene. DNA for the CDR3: TGTGCCAGCAGTGCCGACACTCAGGGGGTAGGAAAGCCCCAGCATTTT. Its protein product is CASSADTQGVGKPQHF.

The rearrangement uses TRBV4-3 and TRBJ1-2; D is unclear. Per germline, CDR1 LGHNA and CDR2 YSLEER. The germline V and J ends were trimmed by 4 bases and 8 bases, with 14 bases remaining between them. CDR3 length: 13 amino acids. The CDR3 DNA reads TGCGCCAGCAGCCGCGTCCTGGGTCTCGGCTACACCTTC. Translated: CASSRVLGLGYTF.

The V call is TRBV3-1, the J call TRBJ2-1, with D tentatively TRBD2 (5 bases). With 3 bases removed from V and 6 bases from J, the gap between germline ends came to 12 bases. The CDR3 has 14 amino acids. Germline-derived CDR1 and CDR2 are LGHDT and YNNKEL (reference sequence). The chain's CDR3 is CASSHGVRGNEQFF. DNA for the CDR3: TGTGCCAGCAGCCACGGGGTTCGAGGCAATGAGCAGTTCTTC.

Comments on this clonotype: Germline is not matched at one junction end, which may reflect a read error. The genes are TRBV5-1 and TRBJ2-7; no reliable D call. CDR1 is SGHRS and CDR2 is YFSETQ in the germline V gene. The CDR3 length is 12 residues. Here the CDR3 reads CAGSLGSYEQYF. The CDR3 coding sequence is TGCGCCGGCAGCTTGGGTTCCTACGAGCAGTACTTC. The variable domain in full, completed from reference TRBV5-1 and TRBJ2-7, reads KAGVTQTPRYLIKTRGQQVTLSCSPISGHRSVSWYQQTPGQGLQFLFEYFSETQRNKGNFPGRFSGRQFSNSRSEMNVSTLELGDSALYLCAGSLGSYEQYFGPGTRLTVT.

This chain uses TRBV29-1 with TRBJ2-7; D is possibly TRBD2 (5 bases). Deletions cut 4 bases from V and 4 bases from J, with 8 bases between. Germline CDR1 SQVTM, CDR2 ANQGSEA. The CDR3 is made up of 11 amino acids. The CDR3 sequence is CSVGLPYEQYF. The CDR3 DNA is TGCAGCGTTGGACTACCGTACGAGCAGTACTTC.

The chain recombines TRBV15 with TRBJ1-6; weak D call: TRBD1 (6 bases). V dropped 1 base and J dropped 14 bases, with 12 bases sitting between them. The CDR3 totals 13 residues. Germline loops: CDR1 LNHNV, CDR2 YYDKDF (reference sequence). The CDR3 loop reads CATSRVQGRTLHF. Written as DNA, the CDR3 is TGTGCCACCAGCAGAGTACAGGGACGAACCCTCCACTTT.

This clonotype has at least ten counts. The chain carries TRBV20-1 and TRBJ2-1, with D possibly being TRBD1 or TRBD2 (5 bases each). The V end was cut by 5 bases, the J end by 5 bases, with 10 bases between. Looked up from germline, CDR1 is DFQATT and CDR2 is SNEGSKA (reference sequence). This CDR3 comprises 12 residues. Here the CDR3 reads CSAWGKNNEQFF. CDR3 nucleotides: TGCAGTGCTTGGGGGAAGAACAATGAGCAGTTCTTC.

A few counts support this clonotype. The CDR3 bases are TGTGCCAGCAGTGAGTGGGCTAGCGGGGCATATACGCAGTATTTT. Translated: CASSEWASGAYTQYF. V is TRBV2 and J is TRBJ2-3; TRBD2 matches at 9 bases. Germline CDR1 and CDR2: SNHLY and FYNNEI. The CDR3 is made up of 15 amino acids. The V segment lost 3 bases and the J segment 7 bases; nucleotides outside the gene matches: 8.

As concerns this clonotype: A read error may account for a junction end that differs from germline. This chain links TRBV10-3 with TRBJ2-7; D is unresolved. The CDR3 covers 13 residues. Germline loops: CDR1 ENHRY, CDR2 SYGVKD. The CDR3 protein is CAISDTTLYGQYF. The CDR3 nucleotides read TGTGCCATCAGTGACACCACACTCTACGGGCAGTACTTC.

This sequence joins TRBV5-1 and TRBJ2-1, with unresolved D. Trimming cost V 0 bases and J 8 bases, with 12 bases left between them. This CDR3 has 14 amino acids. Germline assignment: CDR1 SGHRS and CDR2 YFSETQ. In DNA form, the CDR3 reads TGCGCCAGCAGCTTGGGGGTAGGGAACGATGAGCAGTTCTTC. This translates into CASSLGVGNDEQFF.

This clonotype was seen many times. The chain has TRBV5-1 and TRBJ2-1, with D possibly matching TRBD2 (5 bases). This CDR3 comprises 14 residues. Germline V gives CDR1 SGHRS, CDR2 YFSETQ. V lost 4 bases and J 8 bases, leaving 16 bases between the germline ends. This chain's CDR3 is CASSTWLEGDEQFF. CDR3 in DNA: TGCGCCAGCAGCACCTGGCTAGAGGGCGATGAGCAGTTCTTC.

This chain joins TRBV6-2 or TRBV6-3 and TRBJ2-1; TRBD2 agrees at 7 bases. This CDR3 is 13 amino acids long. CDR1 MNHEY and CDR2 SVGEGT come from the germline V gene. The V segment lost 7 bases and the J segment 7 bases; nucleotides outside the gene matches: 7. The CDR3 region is CASTSREWNEQFF. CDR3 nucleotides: TGTGCCAGCACTTCGCGGGAGTGGAATGAGCAGTTCTTC.

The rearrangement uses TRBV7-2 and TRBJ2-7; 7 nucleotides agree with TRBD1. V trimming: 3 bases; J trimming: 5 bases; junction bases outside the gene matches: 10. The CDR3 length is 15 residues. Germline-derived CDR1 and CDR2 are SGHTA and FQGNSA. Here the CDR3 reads CASSFRQGVGHEQYF. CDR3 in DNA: TGTGCCAGCAGCTTCCGACAGGGAGTAGGCCACGAGCAGTACTTC.

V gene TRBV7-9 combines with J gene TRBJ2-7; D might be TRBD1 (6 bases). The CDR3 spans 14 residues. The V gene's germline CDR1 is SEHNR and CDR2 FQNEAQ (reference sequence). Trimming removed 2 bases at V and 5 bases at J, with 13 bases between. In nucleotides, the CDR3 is TGTGCCAGCAGCTTATTGGGGGCCCGTAACGAGCAGTACTTC. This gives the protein CASSLLGARNEQYF. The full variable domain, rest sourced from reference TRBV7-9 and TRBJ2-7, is DTGVSQNPRHKITKRGQNVTFRCDPISEHNRLYWYRQTLGQGPEFLTYFQNEAQLEKSRLLSDRFSAERPKGSFSTLEIQRTEQGDSAMYLCASSLLGARNEQYFGPGTRLTVT.

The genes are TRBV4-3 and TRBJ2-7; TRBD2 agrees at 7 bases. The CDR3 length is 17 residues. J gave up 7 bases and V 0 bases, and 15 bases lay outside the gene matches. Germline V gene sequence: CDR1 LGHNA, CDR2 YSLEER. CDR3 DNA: TGCGCCAGCAGCCAAGATAATTGGGCGGGAGTAAACAATGAGCAGTACTTC. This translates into CASSQDNWAGVNNEQYF.

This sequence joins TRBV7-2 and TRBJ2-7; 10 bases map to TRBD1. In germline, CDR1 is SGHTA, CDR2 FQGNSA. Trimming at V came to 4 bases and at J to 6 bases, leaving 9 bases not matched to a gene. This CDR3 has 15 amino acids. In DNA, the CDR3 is TGTGCCAGCAGCTCAGAACCGGGACAGGGGTCCGAGCAGTACTTC. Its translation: CASSSEPGQGSEQYF.

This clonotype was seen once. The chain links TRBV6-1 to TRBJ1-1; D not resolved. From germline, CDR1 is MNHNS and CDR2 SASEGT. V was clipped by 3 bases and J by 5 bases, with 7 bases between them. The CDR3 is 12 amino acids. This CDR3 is CASSDKATEAFF. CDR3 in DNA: TGTGCCAGCAGTGATAAAGCGACTGAAGCTTTCTTT.

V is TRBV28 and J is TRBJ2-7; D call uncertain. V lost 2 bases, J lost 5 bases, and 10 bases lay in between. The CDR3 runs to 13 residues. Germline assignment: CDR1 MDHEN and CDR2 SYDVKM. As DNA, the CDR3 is TGTGCCAGCAGTTTAGCAGGACGGGACGAGCAGTACTTC. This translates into CASSLAGRDEQYF.

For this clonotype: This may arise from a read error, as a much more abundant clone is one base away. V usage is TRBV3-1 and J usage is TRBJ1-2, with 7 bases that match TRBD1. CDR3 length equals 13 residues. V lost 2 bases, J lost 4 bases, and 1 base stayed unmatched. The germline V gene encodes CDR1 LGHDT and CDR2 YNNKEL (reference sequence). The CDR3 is CASSQNRGYGYTF. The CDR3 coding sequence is TGTGCCAGCAGCCAAAACAGGGGCTATGGCTACACCTTC.

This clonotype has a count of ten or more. The CDR3 DNA sequence: TGCAGTGCGATCGACCTCAGCGGCACTGAAGCTTTCTTT. Its translation is CSAIDLSGTEAFF. V gene TRBV20-1 combines with J gene TRBJ1-1; no firm D call. The CDR3 consists of 13 residues. Germline V gene lookup returns CDR1 DFQATT and CDR2 SNEGSKA (reference sequence). The ends were cut back, 6 bases at V and 4 bases at J, with 15 bases in the middle.

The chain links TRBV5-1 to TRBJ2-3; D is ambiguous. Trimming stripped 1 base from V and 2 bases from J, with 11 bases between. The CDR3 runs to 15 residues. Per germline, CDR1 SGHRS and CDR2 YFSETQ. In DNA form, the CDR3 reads TGCGCCAGCAGCTTGATGTCGGCTTCCACAGATACGCAGTATTTT. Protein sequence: CASSLMSASTDTQYF. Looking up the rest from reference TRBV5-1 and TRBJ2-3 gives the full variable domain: KAGVTQTPRYLIKTRGQQVTLSCSPISGHRSVSWYQQTPGQGLQFLFEYFSETQRNKGNFPGRFSGRQFSNSRSEMNVSTLELGDSALYLCASSLMSASTDTQYFGPGTRLTVL.

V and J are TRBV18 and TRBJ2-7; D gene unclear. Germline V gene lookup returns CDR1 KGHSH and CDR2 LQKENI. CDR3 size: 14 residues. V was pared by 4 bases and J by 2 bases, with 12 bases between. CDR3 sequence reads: CASSLRPGTYEQYF. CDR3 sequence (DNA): TGTGCCAGCTCACTCCGTCCAGGTACCTACGAGCAGTACTTC.

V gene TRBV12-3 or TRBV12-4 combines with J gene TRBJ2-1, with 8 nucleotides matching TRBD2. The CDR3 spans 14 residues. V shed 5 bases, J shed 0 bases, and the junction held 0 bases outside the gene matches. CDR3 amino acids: CASSGTSSYNEQFF. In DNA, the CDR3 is TGTGCCAGCAGTGGGACTAGCTCCTACAATGAGCAGTTCTTC.

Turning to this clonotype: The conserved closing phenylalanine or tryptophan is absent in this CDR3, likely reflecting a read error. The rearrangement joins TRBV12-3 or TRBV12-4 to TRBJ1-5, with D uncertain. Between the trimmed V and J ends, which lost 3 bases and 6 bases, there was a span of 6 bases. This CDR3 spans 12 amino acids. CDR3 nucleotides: TGTGCCAGCAGTTTTGCGGTTCAGCCCCAGCATTAT. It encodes CASSFAVQPQHY.

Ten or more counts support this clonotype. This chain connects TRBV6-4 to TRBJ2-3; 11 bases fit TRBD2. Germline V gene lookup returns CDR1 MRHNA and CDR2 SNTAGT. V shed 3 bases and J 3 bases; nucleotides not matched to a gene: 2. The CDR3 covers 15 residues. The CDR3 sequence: CASSETSGATDTQYF. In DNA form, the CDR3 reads TGTGCCAGCAGTGAGACTAGCGGGGCTACAGATACGCAGTATTTT.

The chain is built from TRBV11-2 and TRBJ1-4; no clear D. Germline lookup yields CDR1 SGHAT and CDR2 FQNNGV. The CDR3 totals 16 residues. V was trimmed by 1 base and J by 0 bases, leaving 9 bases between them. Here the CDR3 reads CASSLGGRATNEKLFF. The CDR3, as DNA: TGTGCCAGCAGCTTAGGAGGGAGGGCAACTAATGAAAAACTGTTTTTT.

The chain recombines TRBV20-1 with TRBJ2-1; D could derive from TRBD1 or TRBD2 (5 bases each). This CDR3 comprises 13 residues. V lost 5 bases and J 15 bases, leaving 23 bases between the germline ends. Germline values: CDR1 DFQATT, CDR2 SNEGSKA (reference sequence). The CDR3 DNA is TGCAGTGCTCAGGGACCCGACTTGGGGAGAAGGTTCTTC. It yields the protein CSAQGPDLGRRFF.

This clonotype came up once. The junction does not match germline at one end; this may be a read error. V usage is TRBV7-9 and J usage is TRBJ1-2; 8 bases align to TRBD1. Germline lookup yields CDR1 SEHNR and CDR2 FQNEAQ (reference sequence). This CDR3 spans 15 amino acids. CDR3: CVSSLGDRLNYGYTF. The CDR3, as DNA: TGTGTCAGCAGCTTAGGGGACAGGTTGAACTATGGCTACACCTTC.

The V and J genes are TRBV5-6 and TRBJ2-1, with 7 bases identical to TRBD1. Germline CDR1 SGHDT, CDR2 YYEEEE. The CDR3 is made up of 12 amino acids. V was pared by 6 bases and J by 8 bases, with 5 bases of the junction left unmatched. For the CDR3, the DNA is TGTGCCAGCACGCTAGGGGGCTATGAGCAGTTCTTC. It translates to CASTLGGYEQFF.

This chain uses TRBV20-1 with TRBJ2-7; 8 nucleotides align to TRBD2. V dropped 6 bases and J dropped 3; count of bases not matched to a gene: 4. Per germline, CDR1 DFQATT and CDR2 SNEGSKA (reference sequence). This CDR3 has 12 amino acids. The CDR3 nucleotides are TGCAGTGCAAGGCGGGAGGACTACGAGCAGTACTTC. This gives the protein CSARREDYEQYF.

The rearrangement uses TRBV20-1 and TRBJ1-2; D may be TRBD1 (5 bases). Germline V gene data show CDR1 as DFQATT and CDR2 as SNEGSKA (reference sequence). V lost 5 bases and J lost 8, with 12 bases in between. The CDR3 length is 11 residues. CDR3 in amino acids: CSARGQRGYTF. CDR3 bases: TGCAGTGCTCGGGGCCAACGGGGCTACACCTTC.